This T cell receptor (beta chain) originates from a study of blood T cell repertoires in COVID-19. This CDR3 has 13 residues. CDR1 MNHEY and CDR2 SMNVEV come from the germline V gene (reference sequence). Trimming took 3 bases from V and 4 from J, leaving 7 bases between them. Sequenced by immunoSEQ multiplex PCR; TCRdb stores in-frame clones only, minus some. The sample holds some 100,000 clones, around 87% seen once. The gene calls are TRBV27 and TRBJ1-5; tentative D call: TRBD1 (5 bases). This sequence originates from a woman under 40 with acute or convalescent COVID-19. The sample was peripheral blood. The CDR3 nucleotides are TGTGCCAGCAGTTTCGGGGGTAATCAGCCCCAGCATTTT. This codes for CASSFGGNQPQHF.